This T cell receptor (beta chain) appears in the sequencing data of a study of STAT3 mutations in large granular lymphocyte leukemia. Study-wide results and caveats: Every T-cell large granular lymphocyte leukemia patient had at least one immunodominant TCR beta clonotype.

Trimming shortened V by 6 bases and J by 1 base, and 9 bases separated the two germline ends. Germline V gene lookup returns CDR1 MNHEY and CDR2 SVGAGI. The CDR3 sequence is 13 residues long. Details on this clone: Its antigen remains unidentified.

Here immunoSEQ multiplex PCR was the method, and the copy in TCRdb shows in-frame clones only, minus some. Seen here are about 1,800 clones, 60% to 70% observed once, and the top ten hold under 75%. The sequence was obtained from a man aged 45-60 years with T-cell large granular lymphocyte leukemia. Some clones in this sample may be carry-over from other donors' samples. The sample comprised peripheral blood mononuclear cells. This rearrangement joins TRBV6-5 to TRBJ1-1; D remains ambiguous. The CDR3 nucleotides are TGTGCCAGCAGGGGCAGATGGAACACTGAAGCTTTCTTT. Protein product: CASRGRWNTEAFF.